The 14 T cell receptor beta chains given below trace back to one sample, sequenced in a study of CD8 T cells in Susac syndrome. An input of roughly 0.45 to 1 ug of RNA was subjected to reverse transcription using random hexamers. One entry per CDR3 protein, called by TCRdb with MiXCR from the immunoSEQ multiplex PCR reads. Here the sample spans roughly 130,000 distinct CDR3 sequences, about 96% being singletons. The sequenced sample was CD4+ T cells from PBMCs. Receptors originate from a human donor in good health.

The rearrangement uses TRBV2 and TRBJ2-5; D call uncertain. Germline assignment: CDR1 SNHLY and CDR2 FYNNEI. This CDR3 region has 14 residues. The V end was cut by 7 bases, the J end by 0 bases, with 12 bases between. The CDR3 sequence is CASTARSYQETQYF. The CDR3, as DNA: TGTGCCAGCACCGCCCGCTCGTACCAAGAGACCCAGTACTTC.

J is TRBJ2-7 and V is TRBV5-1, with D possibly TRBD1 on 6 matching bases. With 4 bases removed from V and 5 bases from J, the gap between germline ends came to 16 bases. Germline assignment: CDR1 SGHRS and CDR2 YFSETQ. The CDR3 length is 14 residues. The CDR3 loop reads CASSLPGTQNEQYF. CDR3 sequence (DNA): TGCGCCAGCAGCCTACCCGGGACACAAAACGAGCAGTACTTC.

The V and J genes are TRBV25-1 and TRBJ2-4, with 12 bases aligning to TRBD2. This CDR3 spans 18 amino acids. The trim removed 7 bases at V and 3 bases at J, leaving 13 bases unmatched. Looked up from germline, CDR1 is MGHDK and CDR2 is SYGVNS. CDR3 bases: TGTGCCAGCAATCTAGCGGGAGGGCCGAGGGAAGTCAAAAACATTCAGTACTTC. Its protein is CASNLAGGPREVKNIQYF.

The CDR3 reads CASRLGLAGVVTDTQYF. In nucleotides, the CDR3 is TGTGCCAGCAGACTCGGGCTAGCGGGAGTCGTTACAGATACGCAGTATTTT. The rearrangement links TRBV28 to TRBJ2-3, with 10 bases that match TRBD2. J lost 3 bases, V lost 6 bases, and 12 bases had no gene match. CDR1 MDHEN and CDR2 SYDVKM come from the germline V gene. This CDR3 region has 17 residues.

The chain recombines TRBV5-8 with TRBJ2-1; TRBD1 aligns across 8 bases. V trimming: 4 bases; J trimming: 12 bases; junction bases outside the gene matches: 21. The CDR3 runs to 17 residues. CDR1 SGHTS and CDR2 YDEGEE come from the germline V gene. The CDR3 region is CASSLYQGAIIPLGQFF. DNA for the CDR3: TGTGCCAGCAGCCTCTATCAGGGGGCCATCATCCCCCTTGGGCAGTTCTTC.

The CDR3 sequence: CASSLVGISYEQYF. CDR3 in DNA: TGTGCCAGCAGCTTAGTGGGGATCTCCTACGAGCAGTACTTC. The chain combines TRBV5-5 with TRBJ2-7; unclear D gene. The CDR3 is made up of 14 amino acids. The germline CDR1 and CDR2 sequences are SGHKS and YYEKEE (reference sequence). V was cut by 2 bases and J by 0 bases, with 9 bases left in between.

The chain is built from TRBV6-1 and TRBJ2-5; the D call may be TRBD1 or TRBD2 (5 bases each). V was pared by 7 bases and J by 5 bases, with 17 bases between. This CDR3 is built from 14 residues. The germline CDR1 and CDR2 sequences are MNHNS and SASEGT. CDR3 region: CASTGGGVAETQYF. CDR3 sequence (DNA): TGTGCCAGCACCGGTGGGGGAGTTGCGGAGACCCAGTACTTC.

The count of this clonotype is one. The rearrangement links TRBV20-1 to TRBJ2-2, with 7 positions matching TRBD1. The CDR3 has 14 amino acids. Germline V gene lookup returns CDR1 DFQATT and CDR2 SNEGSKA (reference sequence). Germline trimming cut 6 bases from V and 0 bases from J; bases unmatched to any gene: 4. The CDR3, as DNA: TGCAGTGCCGCTCAGGGGGCGAACACCGGGGAGCTGTTTTTT. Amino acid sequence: CSAAQGANTGELFF.

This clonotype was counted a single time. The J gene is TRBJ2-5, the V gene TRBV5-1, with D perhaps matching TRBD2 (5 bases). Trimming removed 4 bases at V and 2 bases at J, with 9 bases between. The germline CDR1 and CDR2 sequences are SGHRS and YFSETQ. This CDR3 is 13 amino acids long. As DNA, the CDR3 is TGCGCCAGCAGCCCGACTACTCAAGAGACCCAGTACTTC. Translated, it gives CASSPTTQETQYF.

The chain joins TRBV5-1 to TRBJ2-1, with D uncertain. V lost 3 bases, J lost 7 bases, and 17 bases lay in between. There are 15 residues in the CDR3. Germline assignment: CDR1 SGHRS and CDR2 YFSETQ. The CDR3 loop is CASSSGVRPRNEQFF. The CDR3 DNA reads TGCGCCAGCAGCTCCGGAGTACGCCCTAGGAATGAGCAGTTCTTC.

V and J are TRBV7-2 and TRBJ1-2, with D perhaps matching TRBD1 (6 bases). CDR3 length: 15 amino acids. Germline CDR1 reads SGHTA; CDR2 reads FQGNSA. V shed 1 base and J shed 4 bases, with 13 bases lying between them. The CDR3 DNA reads TGTGCCAGCAGCTTAGACGACAGGATCCTCTATGGCTACACCTTC. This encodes CASSLDDRILYGYTF. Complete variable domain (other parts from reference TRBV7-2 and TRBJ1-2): GAGVSQSPSNKVTEKGKDVELRCDPISGHTALYWYRQSLGQGLEFLIYFQGNSAPDKSGLPSDRFSAERTGGSVSTLTIQRTQQEDSAVYLCASSLDDRILYGYTFGSGTRLTVV.

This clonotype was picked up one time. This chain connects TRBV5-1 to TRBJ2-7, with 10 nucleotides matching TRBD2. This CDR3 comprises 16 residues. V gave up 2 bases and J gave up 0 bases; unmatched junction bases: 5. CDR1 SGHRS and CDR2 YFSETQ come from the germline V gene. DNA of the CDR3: TGCGCCAGCAGCTTTTCCCCTAGCGGGAGCTCCTACGAGCAGTACTTC. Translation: CASSFSPSGSSYEQYF.

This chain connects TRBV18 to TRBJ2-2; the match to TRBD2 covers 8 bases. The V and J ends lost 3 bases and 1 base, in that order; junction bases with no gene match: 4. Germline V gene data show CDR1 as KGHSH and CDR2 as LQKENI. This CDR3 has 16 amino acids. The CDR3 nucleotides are TGTGCCAGCTCACCGGATAGCGGGGTGAACACCGGGGAGCTGTTTTTT. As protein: CASSPDSGVNTGELFF. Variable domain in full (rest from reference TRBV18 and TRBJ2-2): NAGVMQNPRHLVRRRGQEARLRCSPMKGHSHVYWYRQLPEEGLKFMVYLQKENIIDESGMPKERFSAEFPKEGPSILRIQQVVRGDSAAYFCASSPDSGVNTGELFFGEGSRLTVL.

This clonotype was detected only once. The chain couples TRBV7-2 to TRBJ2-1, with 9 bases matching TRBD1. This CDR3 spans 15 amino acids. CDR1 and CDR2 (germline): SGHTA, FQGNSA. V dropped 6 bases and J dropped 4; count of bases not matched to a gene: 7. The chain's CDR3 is CASRFPGQGYNEQFF. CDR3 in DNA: TGTGCCAGCAGGTTCCCGGGACAGGGATACAATGAGCAGTTCTTC.